The entry below gives a single T cell receptor beta chain sequence along with its context. Its antigen is still unknown. The data originate from a study of lymphopenia after photon versus proton radiotherapy. The study, taken as a whole, reports: Proton therapy kept repertoires fairly stable, unlike photons, which gained effector/memory cells. Better survival with proton therapy was suggested as possible, not demonstrated. Post-nadir diversity loss with photons came from oligoclonal expansion, particularly CD8+ Temra cells. A bigger post-nadir fall in TCR diversity correlated inversely with survival time in deceased patients.

This table comes from immunoSEQ multiplex PCR, and its TCRdb copy is limited to in-frame clones, with some not included. This sample has over 50,000 clones, with roughly 86% found just once. This clonotype originated in a man in his forties with gastric cancer. Sequenced material: peripheral blood, taken from a patient treated with photon-based radiotherapy.

The CDR3 bases are TGTGCCAGCAGCCCGAGACGGGAAATGAACACTGAAGCTTTCTTT. Translated: CASSPRREMNTEAFF. The chain joins TRBV9 to TRBJ1-1; D uncertain. The germline V and J ends were trimmed by 4 bases and 0 bases, with 13 bases remaining between them. CDR1 and CDR2 from the germline V gene are SGDLS and YYNGEE. CDR3 length: 15 residues.